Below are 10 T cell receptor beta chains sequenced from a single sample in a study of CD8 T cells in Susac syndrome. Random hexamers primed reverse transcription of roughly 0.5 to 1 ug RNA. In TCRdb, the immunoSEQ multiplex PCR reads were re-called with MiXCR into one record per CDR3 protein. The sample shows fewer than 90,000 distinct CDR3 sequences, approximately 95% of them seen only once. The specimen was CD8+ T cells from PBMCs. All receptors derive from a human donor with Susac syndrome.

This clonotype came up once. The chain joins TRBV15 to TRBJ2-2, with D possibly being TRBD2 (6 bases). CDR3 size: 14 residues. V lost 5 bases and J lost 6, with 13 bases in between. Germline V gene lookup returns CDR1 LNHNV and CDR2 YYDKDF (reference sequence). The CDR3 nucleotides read TGTGCCACCAGCGAAGGAGGACTACCCGGGGAGCTGTTTTTT. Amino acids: CATSEGGLPGELFF.

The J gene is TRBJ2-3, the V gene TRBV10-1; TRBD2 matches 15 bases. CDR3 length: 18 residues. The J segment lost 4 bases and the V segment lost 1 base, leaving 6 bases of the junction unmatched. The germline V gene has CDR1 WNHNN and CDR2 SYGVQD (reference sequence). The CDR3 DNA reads TGCGCCAGCAGTGAGTTCAGGACTAGCGGGAGGGGAGCAGATACGCAGTATTTT. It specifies CASSEFRTSGRGADTQYF.

In DNA, the CDR3 is TGTGCCAGTAGTATACGAGTTTTGTGGGAACCCCAGCATTTT. Translation gives CASSIRVLWEPQHF. V usage is TRBV19 and J usage is TRBJ1-5; D gene ambiguous. This CDR3 comprises 14 residues. The germline V and J ends were trimmed by 2 bases and 10 bases, with 15 bases remaining between them. CDR1 and CDR2 from the germline V gene are LNHDA and SQIVND (reference sequence).

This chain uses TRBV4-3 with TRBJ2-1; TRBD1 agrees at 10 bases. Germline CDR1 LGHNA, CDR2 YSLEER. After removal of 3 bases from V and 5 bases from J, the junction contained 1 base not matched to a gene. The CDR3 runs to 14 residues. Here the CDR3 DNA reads TGCGCCAGCAGCCATGGGACAGGGGACAATGAGCAGTTCTTC. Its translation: CASSHGTGDNEQFF.

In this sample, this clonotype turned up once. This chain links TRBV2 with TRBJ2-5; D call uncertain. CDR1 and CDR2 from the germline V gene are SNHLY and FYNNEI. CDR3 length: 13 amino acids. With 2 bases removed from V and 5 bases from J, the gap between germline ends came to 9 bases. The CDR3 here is CASSESRTETQYF. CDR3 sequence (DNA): TGTGCCAGCAGTGAATCCAGAACGGAGACCCAGTACTTC.

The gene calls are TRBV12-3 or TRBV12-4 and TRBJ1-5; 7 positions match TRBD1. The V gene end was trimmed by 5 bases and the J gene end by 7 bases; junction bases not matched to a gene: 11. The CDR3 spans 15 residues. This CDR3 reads CASSLYRGPGQPQHF. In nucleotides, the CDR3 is TGTGCCAGCAGTCTTTACAGGGGACCCGGACAGCCCCAGCATTTT.

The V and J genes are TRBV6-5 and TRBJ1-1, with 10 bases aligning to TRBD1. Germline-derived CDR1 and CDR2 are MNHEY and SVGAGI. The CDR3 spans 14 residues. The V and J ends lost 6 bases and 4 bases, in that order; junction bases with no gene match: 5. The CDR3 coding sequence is TGTGCCAGCAGCCCGGGACAGGGGATCACTGAAGCTTTCTTT. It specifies CASSPGQGITEAFF.

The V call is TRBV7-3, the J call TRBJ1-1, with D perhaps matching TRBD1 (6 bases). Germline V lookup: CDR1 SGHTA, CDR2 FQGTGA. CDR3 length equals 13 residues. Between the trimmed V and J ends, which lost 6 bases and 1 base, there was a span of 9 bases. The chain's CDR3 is CASRRGQNTEAFF. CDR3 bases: TGTGCCAGCAGGAGGGGACAGAACACTGAAGCTTTCTTT. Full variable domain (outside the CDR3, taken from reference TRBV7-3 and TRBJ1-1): GAGVSQTPSNKVTEKGKYVELRCDPISGHTALYWYRQSLGQGPEFLIYFQGTGAADDSGLPNDRFFAVRPEGSVSTLKIQRTERGDSAVYLCASRRGQNTEAFFGQGTRLTVV.

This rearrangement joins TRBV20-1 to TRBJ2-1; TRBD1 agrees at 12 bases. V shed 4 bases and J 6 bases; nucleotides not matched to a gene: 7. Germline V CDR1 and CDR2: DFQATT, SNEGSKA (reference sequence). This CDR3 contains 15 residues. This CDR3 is CSAIPGQGALNEQFF. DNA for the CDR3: TGCAGTGCTATTCCGGGACAGGGGGCTCTCAATGAGCAGTTCTTC.

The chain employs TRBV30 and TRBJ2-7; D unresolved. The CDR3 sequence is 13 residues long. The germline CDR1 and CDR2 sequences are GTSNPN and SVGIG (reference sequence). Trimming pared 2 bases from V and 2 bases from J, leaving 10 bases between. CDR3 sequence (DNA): TGTGCCTGGAGTAATGCGATCACCTACGAGCAGTACTTC. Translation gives CAWSNAITYEQYF.